This T cell receptor beta chain came from a study of cytomegalovirus exposure and HLA in healthy donors. Across the whole study: Some 85 million unique TCRs from HLA-typed donors were held in an early data release.

This CDR3 spans 16 amino acids. Germline V gene sequence: CDR1 MDHEN, CDR2 SYDVKM. The J segment lost 4 bases and the V segment lost 2 bases, leaving 6 bases of the junction unmatched. 60 Vbeta and 13 Jbeta primers were used in PCR. This table comes from immunoSEQ multiplex PCR, and its TCRdb copy is limited to in-frame clones, with some not included. The profile shows about 140,000 clones, roughly 76% of them singletons. Sequenced sample: PBMCs. The receptor comes from a woman in her thirties or forties in good health and CMV-seronegative. The V and J genes are TRBV28 and TRBJ1-1, with TRBD1 matching over 11 bases. The CDR3 DNA sequence: TGTGCCAGCAGTTTACTGGACAGGGGGCCGGTCACTGAAGCTTTCTTT. This gives the protein CASSLLDRGPVTEAFF.